These 16 T cell receptor beta chains were all obtained from the same sample, sequenced in a study of CD8 T cells in ankylosing spondylitis. TCRdb recomputed calls from the 5' RACE reads with MiXCR, one row per CDR3 protein. The sample contains about 31,000 distinct CDR3 sequences, around 6.7% of which appear only once. The sample was blood, either unsorted or a sorted T cell fraction (not recorded which). All receptors derive from a male donor with ankylosing spondylitis or in good health (not recorded which).

This clonotype was counted ten times or more. The V call is TRBV12-3 or TRBV12-4, the J call TRBJ1-1, with D uncertain. V gave up 3 bases and J gave up 5 bases, with 7 bases separating them. CDR3 length: 12 amino acids. The CDR3 bases are TGTGCCAGCAGTTTGGATGAGACTGAAGCTTTCTTT. Translated: CASSLDETEAFF.

This clonotype was counted ten times or more. The V call is TRBV20-1, the J call TRBJ2-1; D is possibly TRBD2 (5 bases). The CDR3 contains 13 residues. The germline V gene encodes CDR1 DFQATT and CDR2 SNEGSKA (reference sequence). Trimming cost V 3 bases and J 5 bases, with 11 bases left between them. CDR3 sequence (DNA): TGCAGTGCTAGGATACTAGGGAACAATGAGCAGTTCTTC. This codes for CSARILGNNEQFF.

In this sample, this clonotype turned up many times. The V call is TRBV18, the J call TRBJ2-1, with a possible D match to TRBD1 (5 bases). V was pared by 4 bases and J by 5 bases, with 9 bases between. Per germline, CDR1 KGHSH and CDR2 LQKENI. This CDR3 spans 13 amino acids. CDR3: CASSQDRDNEQFF. DNA for the CDR3: TGTGCCAGCTCACAAGACAGAGACAATGAGCAGTTCTTC.

This clonotype occurred a few times. The chain carries TRBV6-1 and TRBJ1-2; TRBD1 aligns across 7 bases. Germline V lookup: CDR1 MNHNS, CDR2 SASEGT. The CDR3 sequence is 13 residues long. J lost 7 bases, V lost 5 bases, and 7 bases had no gene match. The CDR3 DNA follows: TGTGCCAGCAGTACCACAGGGGTGGGTGGCTACACCTTC. Translated: CASSTTGVGGYTF.

The genes are TRBV12-3 or TRBV12-4 and TRBJ2-7; TRBD2 might be the D (6 bases). The CDR3 extends over 13 amino acids. V gave up 5 bases and J gave up 3 bases, with 11 bases separating them. Here the CDR3 DNA reads TGTGCCAGCAGTCAGGGACTCAACTACGAGCAGTACTTC. Its translation: CASSQGLNYEQYF.

This clonotype was seen repeatedly, ten times or more. The rearrangement links TRBV27 to TRBJ1-2, with D hard to call. Trimming pared 3 bases from V and 0 bases from J, leaving 11 bases between. Germline V gives CDR1 MNHEY, CDR2 SMNVEV (reference sequence). The CDR3 sequence is 15 residues long. The CDR3 sequence is CASSLGGSTNYGYTF. The CDR3 DNA is TGTGCCAGCAGTTTGGGCGGTTCAACTAACTATGGCTACACCTTC.

This clonotype was counted many times. V is TRBV20-1 and J is TRBJ2-2, with D tentatively TRBD2 (5 bases). The CDR3 totals 16 residues. V lost 3 bases and J 6 bases, leaving 20 bases between the germline ends. Per the germline V gene, CDR1 is DFQATT and CDR2 is SNEGSKA (reference sequence). CDR3 protein: CSARGGLGVGAGELFF. CDR3 DNA sequence: TGCAGTGCTAGGGGCGGTTTGGGAGTCGGCGCCGGGGAGCTGTTTTTT.

The table lists this clonotype with many counts. V gene TRBV18 combines with J gene TRBJ2-1, with 8 bases lining up with TRBD1. Germline values: CDR1 KGHSH, CDR2 LQKENI. The CDR3 length is 14 residues. V trimming: 2 bases; J trimming: 8 bases; junction bases outside the gene matches: 5. The CDR3 sequence is CASSPSRGHDEQFF. Here the CDR3 DNA reads TGTGCCAGCTCACCATCCAGGGGGCATGATGAGCAGTTCTTC. Looking up the rest from reference TRBV18 and TRBJ2-1 gives the full variable domain: NAGVMQNPRHLVRRRGQEARLRCSPMKGHSHVYWYRQLPEEGLKFMVYLQKENIIDESGMPKERFSAEFPKEGPSILRIQQVVRGDSAAYFCASSPSRGHDEQFFGPGTRLTVL.

This clonotype has more than one count but fewer than ten. The rearrangement uses TRBV5-1 and TRBJ1-5; tentative D call: TRBD1 (6 bases). V was cut by 2 bases and J by 2 bases, with 8 bases left in between. This CDR3 is built from 14 residues. Per germline, CDR1 SGHRS and CDR2 YFSETQ. CDR3 loop: CASSFSGGNQPQHF. In nucleotides, the CDR3 is TGCGCCAGCAGCTTTTCAGGGGGCAATCAGCCCCAGCATTTT.

This clonotype was counted at least ten times. This sequence joins TRBV5-5 and TRBJ2-1; 8 bases align to TRBD2. Germline V lookup: CDR1 SGHKS, CDR2 YYEKEE (reference sequence). V dropped 0 bases and J dropped 6; count of bases not matched to a gene: 5. The CDR3 contains 15 residues. The CDR3 sequence is CASSLARLASNEQFF. CDR3 coding DNA: TGTGCCAGCAGCTTGGCACGACTAGCGAGCAATGAGCAGTTCTTC. Full variable domain (remainder filled in from reference TRBV5-5 and TRBJ2-1): DAGVTQSPTHLIKTRGQQVTLRCSPISGHKSVSWYQQVLGQGPQFIFQYYEKEERGRGNFPDRFSARQFPNYSSELNVNALLLGDSALYLCASSLARLASNEQFFGPGTRLTVL.

This clonotype was counted many times. This chain connects TRBV19 to TRBJ1-5; no definite D call. CDR1 and CDR2 (germline): LNHDA, SQIVND (reference sequence). V was cut by 9 bases and J by 0 bases, with 15 bases left in between. This CDR3 is built from 15 residues. CDR3 protein: CARGRAEYSNQPQHF. CDR3 nucleotide sequence: TGTGCCAGAGGGCGGGCAGAGTATAGCAATCAGCCCCAGCATTTT.

This clonotype was counted at least ten times. The chain carries TRBV7-8 and TRBJ1-2; no reliable D call. The CDR3 consists of 14 residues. The germline V gene encodes CDR1 SGHVS and CDR2 FQNEAQ. V was clipped by 5 bases and J by 7 bases, with 17 bases between them. The CDR3 nucleotides are TGTGCCAGCAGCCCGGGGTCGGGGTTTTTTGGCTACACCTTC. Encoded protein: CASSPGSGFFGYTF.

This clonotype ranks as medium-sized. J is TRBJ2-3 and V is TRBV25-1; tentative D call: TRBD2 (6 bases). The CDR3 consists of 11 residues. Germline V gives CDR1 MGHDK, CDR2 SYGVNS. V was cut by 3 bases and J by 11 bases, with 9 bases left in between. Written as DNA, the CDR3 is TGTGCCAGCAGTGACGGGAGTGGGCAGTATTTT. Translating gives CASSDGSGQYF.

There are many counts of this clonotype. This chain joins TRBV12-3 or TRBV12-4 and TRBJ2-7; TRBD1 agrees at 8 bases. With V trimmed by 6 bases and J by 0 bases, 13 bases remained unmatched. This CDR3 has 17 amino acids. This chain's CDR3 is CASSRNPGQGGSYEQYF. The CDR3 bases are TGTGCCAGCAGCCGAAACCCAGGACAGGGAGGCTCCTACGAGCAGTACTTC.

By share, this clonotype counts as medium-sized. CDR3 amino acids: CASSVVGQGPQETQYF. In DNA, the CDR3 is TGTGCCAGCAGCGTAGTGGGGCAGGGGCCCCAAGAGACCCAGTACTTC. The V gene is TRBV9, the J gene TRBJ2-5, with a tentative D call TRBD1 (6 bases). Trimming removed 0 bases from V and 1 base from J, with 13 bases in between. The CDR3 has 16 residues. Germline-derived CDR1 and CDR2 are SGDLS and YYNGEE. The full variable domain, with the rest looked up from reference TRBV9 and TRBJ2-5, is DSGVTQTPKHLITATGQRVTLRCSPRSGDLSVYWYQQSLDQGLQFLIQYYNGEERAKGNILERFSAQQFPDLHSELNLSSLELGDSALYFCASSVVGQGPQETQYFGPGTRLLVL.

This clonotype has more than one count but fewer than ten. The rearrangement uses TRBV3-1 and TRBJ2-7; tentative D call: TRBD2 (5 bases). Looked up from germline, CDR1 is LGHDT and CDR2 is YNNKEL (reference sequence). V was clipped by 2 bases and J by 3 bases, with 14 bases between them. The CDR3 sequence is 15 residues long. The CDR3 bases are TGTGCCAGCAGCCAACCGTACGGGAACGACTACGAGCAGTACTTC. Translation gives CASSQPYGNDYEQYF.